The sequence of this T cell receptor (beta chain) was determined in a study of beta chain features in type 1 diabetes. Whole-study findings and limits: Sequencing used cDNA, and cells with high TCR expression could therefore be over-represented. Moderately but significantly shorter TCRB CDR3s were found in Type 1 diabetes patients in all four CD4+ subsets. Whether TCRB rearrangement is influenced by HLA type went unresolved here.

One heparinised draw, averaging about 0.11 L, was taken per donor. Reverse transcription of all isolated RNA meant that expressed TCRB transcripts were sequenced. The average read count of naive, central memory and regulatory T cell samples was around 3.8 million. Method: immunoSEQ multiplex PCR; TCRdb's copy keeps in-frame clones and lacks some. Of over 650,000 clones in the sample, over 12% are singletons; the top ten hold 0.04%. A remark on this clone: Its antigen is still unknown.

This CDR3 spans 15 amino acids. The J segment lost 2 bases and the V segment lost 0 bases, leaving 2 bases of the junction unmatched. Germline assignment: CDR1 LGHNA and CDR2 YNFKEQ. This TCR was sampled from a man aged 18 to 30 with type 1 diabetes. The chain couples TRBV4-2 to TRBJ2-7; 9 nucleotides line up with TRBD2. The sequenced sample was naive CD4+ T cells from blood. CDR3 nucleotides: TGTGCCAGCAGCCAAGAAGGACTAGCGACCTACGAGCAGTACTTC. Its protein is CASSQEGLATYEQYF.